The 5 T cell receptor beta chains listed next were all sequenced from one sample in a study of blood T cells in healthy people across ages. Through a sample-barcoded 5' primer and a J-beta primer mix, a second PCR was run for roughly 6 to 11 cycles. TCRdb redid the calling of the 5' RACE reads with MiXCR, one entry per CDR3 protein. The sample has 1.2 million to 1.5 million distinct CDR3 sequences, roughly 40% seen once; the top ten hold roughly 7.9%. Sequenced input: blood. The receptor source for this set is a woman aged 18-35 years in good health.

This chain links TRBV7-6 with TRBJ1-1, with 9 positions matching TRBD1. The CDR3 has 15 residues. In germline, CDR1 is SGHVS, CDR2 FNYEAQ. V was clipped by 4 bases and J by 0 bases; unmatched bases: 3. The CDR3 nucleotides are TGTGCCAGCAGCTATTGGACAGGGGTGAACACTGAAGCTTTCTTT. Protein product: CASSYWTGVNTEAFF.

This clonotype was recorded only once. The J gene is TRBJ2-5, the V gene TRBV5-6; D ambiguous. The CDR3 length is 13 residues. The V gene lost 4 bases and the J gene lost 1 base, with 8 bases spanning the gap. Germline V gene sequence: CDR1 SGHDT, CDR2 YYEEEE. The CDR3 nucleotides read TGTGCCAGCAGCGCTCCAATCCAAGAGACCCAGTACTTC. It codes for CASSAPIQETQYF.

The gene calls are TRBV10-3 and TRBJ2-7; TRBD1 or TRBD2 may be the D gene (6 bases each). V was pared by 7 bases and J by 2 bases, with 18 bases between. Per germline, CDR1 ENHRY and CDR2 SYGVKD. CDR3 size: 15 residues. CDR3 in amino acids: CAITDAGGLAYEQYF. In DNA form, the CDR3 reads TGTGCCATCACTGACGCCGGGGGCCTGGCCTACGAGCAGTACTTC.

The J gene is TRBJ2-1, the V gene TRBV10-3, with D tentatively TRBD1 or TRBD2 (5 bases each). This CDR3 spans 15 amino acids. Germline V CDR1 and CDR2: ENHRY, SYGVKD. Trimming removed 4 bases at V and 5 bases at J, with 15 bases between. Here the CDR3 reads CAISGGFGGDNEQFF. CDR3 coding DNA: TGTGCCATCAGTGGGGGGTTTGGGGGAGACAATGAGCAGTTCTTC.

This clonotype was observed a few times. This rearrangement joins TRBV10-3 to TRBJ1-2; D unresolved. In germline, CDR1 is ENHRY, CDR2 SYGVKD. With 10 bases removed from V and 5 bases from J, the gap between germline ends came to 17 bases. CDR3 size: 13 residues. The CDR3 protein is CATTPGEKYGYTF. In DNA, the CDR3 is TGTGCCACGACGCCAGGAGAAAAGTATGGCTACACCTTC.